The clone carrying this TCR beta chain was detected many times. Every TCR cDNA molecule bore a unique molecular identifier. TCRdb re-derived calls from the 5' RACE reads in MiXCR, one entry per CDR3 protein. The sample includes about 36,000 distinct CDR3 sequences, more than 7% of them seen just once. Indicated time point: sample taken at primary tumor resection. The donor group consisted of over 60 patients who had untreated, early-stage non-small cell lung cancer. Unsorted samples of tumor, nontumor lung or frozen PBMC had their whole RNA sequenced. The data were obtained in a study of spatial heterogeneity in lung cancer. The CDR3 totals 14 residues. Between the trimmed V and J ends, which lost 5 bases and 7 bases, there was a span of 15 bases. Germline V gives CDR1 SEHNR, CDR2 FQNEAQ (reference sequence).

This clonotype was sampled from a female donor with early-stage non-small cell lung cancer. This sample comprised PBMCs, obtained at surgery. The chain joins TRBV7-9 to TRBJ1-5; unclear D gene. The CDR3 DNA reads TGTGCCAGCAGCCCTATCACGGAGAACCAGCCCCAGCATTTT. The encoded protein is CASSPITENQPQHF.